This paragraph reports one TCR beta chain. Its antigen is still unknown. Only in-frame clones appear in the TCRdb table, and some are missing; sequencing was by immunoSEQ multiplex PCR. The data hold around 8,000 clones, with about four fifths observed a single time. The entry originates in a study of OX40 agonist ivuxolimab in advanced cancers. Findings and limits, study-wide: The study observed clonal expansion of CD4+ and CD8+ blood T cells by week 6 at 0.1 to 3.0 mg/kg.

Autoimmune disease history or systemic immunosuppression was exclusionary. Trimming took off 8 bases at V and 5 bases at J, with 15 bases between the two ends. This CDR3 has 13 amino acids. Per germline, CDR1 MNHEY and CDR2 SMNVEV (reference sequence). This receptor was identified in an adult with an advanced solid tumor such as melanoma, head and neck, liver or kidney cancer. The chain employs TRBV27 and TRBJ2-5; possibly TRBD2 for D (5 bases). Specimen: CD4+ or CD8+ T cells sorted from blood, collected in a trial of the OX40 agonist ivuxolimab. The chain's CDR3 is CASRGADRETQYF. The CDR3 nucleotides read TGTGCCAGCCGAGGAGCGGATCGGGAGACCCAGTACTTC.